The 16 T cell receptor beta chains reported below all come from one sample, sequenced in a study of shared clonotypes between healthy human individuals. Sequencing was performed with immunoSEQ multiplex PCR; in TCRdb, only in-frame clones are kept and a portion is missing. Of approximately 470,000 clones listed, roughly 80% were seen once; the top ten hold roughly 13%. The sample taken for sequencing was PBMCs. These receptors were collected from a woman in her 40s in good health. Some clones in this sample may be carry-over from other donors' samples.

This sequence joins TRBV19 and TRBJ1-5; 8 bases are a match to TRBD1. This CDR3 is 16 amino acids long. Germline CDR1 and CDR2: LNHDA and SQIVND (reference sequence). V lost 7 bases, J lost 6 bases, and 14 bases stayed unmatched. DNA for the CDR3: TGTGCCAGTACCCCTCGGACAGGGTGGGACTCTCAGCCCCAGCATTTT. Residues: CASTPRTGWDSQPQHF.

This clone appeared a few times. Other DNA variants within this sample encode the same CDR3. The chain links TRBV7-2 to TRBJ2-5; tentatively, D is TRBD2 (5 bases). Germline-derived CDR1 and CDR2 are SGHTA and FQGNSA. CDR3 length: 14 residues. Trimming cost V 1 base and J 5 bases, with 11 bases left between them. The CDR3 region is CASSLGAGGETQYF. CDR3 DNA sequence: TGTGCCAGCAGCTTAGGTGCGGGCGGGGAGACCCAGTACTTC. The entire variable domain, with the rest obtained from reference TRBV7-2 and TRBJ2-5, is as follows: GAGVSQSPSNKVTEKGKDVELRCDPISGHTALYWYRQSLGQGLEFLIYFQGNSAPDKSGLPSDRFSAERTGGSVSTLTIQRTQQEDSAVYLCASSLGAGGETQYFGPGTRLLVL.

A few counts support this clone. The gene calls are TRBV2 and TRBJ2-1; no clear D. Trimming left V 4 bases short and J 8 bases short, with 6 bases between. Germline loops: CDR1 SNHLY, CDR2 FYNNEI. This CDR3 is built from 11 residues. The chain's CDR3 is CASSVAHEQFF. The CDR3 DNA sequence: TGTGCCAGCAGTGTAGCCCATGAGCAGTTCTTC.

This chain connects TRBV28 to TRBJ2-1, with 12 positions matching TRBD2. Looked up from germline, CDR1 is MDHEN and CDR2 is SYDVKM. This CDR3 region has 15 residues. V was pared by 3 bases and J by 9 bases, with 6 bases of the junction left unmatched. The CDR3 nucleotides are TGTGCCAGCAGTTTTGGCACTAGCGGGAGGACTGAGCAGTTCTTC. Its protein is CASSFGTSGRTEQFF.

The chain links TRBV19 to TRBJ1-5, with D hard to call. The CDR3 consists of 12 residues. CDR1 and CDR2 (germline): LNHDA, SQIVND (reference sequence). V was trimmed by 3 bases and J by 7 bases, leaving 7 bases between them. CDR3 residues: CASSMGRQPQHF. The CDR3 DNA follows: TGTGCCAGTAGTATGGGTCGGCAGCCCCAGCATTTT.

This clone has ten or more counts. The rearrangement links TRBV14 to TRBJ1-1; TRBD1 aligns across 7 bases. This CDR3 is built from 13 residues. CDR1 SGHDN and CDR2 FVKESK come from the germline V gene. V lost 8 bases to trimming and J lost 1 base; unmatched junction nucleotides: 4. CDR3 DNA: TGTGCCAGCTCCGGACAGGCGAACACTGAAGCTTTCTTT. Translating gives CASSGQANTEAFF.

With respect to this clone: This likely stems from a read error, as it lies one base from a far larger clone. The CDR3 is CSSSIRGDQPQHF. In DNA form, the CDR3 reads TGTTCCAGCAGCATAAGGGGTGATCAGCCCCAGCATTTT. V usage is TRBV7-2 and J usage is TRBJ1-5; possible D gene TRBD1, 5 bases. Germline V gene data show CDR1 as SGHTA and CDR2 as FQGNSA. This CDR3 is built from 13 residues.

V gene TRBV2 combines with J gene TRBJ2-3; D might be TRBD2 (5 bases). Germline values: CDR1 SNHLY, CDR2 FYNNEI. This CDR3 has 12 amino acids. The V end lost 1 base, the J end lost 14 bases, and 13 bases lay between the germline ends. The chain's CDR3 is CASSEVSASAYF. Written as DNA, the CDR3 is TGTGCCAGCAGTGAAGTTAGCGCCAGTGCGTATTTT.

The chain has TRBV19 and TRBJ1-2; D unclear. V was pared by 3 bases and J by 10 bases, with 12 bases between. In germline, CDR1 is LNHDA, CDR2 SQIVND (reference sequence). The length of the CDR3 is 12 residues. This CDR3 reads CASSMGYMDYTF. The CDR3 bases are TGTGCCAGTAGTATGGGGTACATGGACTACACCTTC.

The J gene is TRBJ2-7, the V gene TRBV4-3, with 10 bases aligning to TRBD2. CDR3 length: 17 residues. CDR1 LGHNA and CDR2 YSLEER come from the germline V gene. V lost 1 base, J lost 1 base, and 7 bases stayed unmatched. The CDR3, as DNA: TGCGCCAGCAGCCAAGGTCTAGCGGGAGTTCCGTCCTACGAGCAGTACTTC. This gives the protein CASSQGLAGVPSYEQYF.

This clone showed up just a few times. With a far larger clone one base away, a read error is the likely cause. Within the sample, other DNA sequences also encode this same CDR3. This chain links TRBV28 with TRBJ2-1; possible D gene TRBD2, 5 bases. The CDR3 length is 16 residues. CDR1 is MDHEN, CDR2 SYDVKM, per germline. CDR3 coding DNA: TGTGCCAGTAGTTACCCTCACGGAGGTTCCTACAATGAGCAGTTCTTC. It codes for CASSYPHGGSYNEQFF.

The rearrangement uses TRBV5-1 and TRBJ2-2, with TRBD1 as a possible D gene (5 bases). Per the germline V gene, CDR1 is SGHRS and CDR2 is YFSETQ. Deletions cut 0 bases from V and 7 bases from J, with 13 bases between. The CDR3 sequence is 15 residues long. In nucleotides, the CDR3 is TGCGCCAGCAGCTTGGCCGCCATTCAGGGCGGGGAGCTGTTTTTT. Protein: CASSLAAIQGGELFF.

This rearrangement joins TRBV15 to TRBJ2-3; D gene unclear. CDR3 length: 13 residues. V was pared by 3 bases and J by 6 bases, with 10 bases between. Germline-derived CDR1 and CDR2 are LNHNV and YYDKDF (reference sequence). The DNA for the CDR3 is TGTGCCACCAGCAGCCTCGCGGCGGATACGCAGTATTTT. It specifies CATSSLAADTQYF.

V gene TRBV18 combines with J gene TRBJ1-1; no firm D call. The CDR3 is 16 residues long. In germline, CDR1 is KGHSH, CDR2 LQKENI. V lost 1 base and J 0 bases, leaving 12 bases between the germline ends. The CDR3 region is CASSPLGPGVNTEAFF. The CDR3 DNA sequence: TGTGCCAGCTCACCACTTGGCCCAGGAGTGAACACTGAAGCTTTCTTT. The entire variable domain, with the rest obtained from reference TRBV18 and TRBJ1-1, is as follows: NAGVMQNPRHLVRRRGQEARLRCSPMKGHSHVYWYRQLPEEGLKFMVYLQKENIIDESGMPKERFSAEFPKEGPSILRIQQVVRGDSAAYFCASSPLGPGVNTEAFFGQGTRLTVV.

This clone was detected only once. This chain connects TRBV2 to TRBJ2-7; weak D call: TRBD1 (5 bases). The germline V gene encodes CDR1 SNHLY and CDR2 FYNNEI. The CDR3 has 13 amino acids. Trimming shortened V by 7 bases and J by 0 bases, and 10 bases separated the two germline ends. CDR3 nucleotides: TGTGCCAGCAAGTGGGGCTTCTCCTACGAGCAGTACTTC. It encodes CASKWGFSYEQYF.

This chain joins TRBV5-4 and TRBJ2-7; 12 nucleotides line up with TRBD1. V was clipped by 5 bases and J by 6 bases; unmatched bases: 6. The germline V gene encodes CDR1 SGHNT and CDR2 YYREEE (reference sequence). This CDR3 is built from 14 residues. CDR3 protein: CASRPGTGGAEQYF. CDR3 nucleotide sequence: TGTGCCAGCAGACCTGGGACAGGGGGCGCCGAGCAGTACTTC.